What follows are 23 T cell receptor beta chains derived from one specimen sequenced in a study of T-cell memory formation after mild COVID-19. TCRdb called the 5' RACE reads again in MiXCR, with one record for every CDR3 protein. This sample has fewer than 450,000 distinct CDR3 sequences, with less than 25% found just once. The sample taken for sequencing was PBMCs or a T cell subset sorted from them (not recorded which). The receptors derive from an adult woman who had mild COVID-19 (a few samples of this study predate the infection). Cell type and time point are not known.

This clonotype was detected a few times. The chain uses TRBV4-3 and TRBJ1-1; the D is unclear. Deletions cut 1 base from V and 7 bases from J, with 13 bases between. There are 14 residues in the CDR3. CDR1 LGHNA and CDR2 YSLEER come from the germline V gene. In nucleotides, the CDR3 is TGCGCCAGCAGCCAAGGAAGGGCCTCGCTTGAAGCTTTCTTT. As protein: CASSQGRASLEAFF.

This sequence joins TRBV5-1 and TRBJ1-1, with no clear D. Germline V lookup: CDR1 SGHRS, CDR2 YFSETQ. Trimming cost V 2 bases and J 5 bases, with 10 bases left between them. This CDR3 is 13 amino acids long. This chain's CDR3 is CASSFRLGTEAFF. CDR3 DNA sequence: TGCGCCAGCAGCTTTCGTCTGGGAACTGAAGCTTTCTTT. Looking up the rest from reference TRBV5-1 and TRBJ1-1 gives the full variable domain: KAGVTQTPRYLIKTRGQQVTLSCSPISGHRSVSWYQQTPGQGLQFLFEYFSETQRNKGNFPGRFSGRQFSNSRSEMNVSTLELGDSALYLCASSFRLGTEAFFGQGTRLTVV.

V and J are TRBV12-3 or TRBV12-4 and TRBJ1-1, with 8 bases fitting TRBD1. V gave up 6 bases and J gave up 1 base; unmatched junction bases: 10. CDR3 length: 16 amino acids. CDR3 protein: CASSSWTGYKNTEAFF. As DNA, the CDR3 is TGTGCCAGCAGCTCTTGGACAGGGTATAAGAACACTGAAGCTTTCTTT.

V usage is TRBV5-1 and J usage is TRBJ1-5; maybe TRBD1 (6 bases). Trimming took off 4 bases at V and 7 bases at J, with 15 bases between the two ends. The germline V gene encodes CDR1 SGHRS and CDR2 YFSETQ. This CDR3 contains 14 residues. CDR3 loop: CASSPIQGQQPQHF. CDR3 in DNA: TGCGCCAGCAGCCCCATACAGGGCCAGCAGCCCCAGCATTTT.

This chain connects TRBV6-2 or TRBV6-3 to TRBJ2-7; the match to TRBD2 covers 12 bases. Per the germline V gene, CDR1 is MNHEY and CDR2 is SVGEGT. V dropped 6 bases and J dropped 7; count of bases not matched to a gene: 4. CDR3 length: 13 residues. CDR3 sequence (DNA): TGTGCCAGCAGCCAGACTAGCGGGAGAGAGCAGTACTTC. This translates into CASSQTSGREQYF.

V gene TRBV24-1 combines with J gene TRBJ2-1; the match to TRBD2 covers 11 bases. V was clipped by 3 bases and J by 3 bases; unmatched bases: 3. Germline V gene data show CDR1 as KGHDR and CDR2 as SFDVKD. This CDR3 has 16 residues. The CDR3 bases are TGTGCCACCAGTGATCCCCTAGCGGGAGGCTACAATGAGCAGTTCTTC. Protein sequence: CATSDPLAGGYNEQFF.

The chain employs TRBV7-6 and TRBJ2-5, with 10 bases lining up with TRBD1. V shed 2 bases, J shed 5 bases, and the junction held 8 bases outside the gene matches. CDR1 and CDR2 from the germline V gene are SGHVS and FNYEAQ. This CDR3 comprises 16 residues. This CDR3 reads CASSLRLTGGGETQYF. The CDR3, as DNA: TGTGCCAGCAGCTTAAGGTTGACAGGGGGCGGCGAGACCCAGTACTTC.

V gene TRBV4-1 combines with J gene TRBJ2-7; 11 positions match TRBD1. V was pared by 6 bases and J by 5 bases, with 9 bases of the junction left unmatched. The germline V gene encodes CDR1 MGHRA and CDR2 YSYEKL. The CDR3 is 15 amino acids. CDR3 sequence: CASSLTDRGPDEQYF. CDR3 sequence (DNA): TGCGCCAGCAGTCTTACGGACAGGGGGCCTGACGAGCAGTACTTC.

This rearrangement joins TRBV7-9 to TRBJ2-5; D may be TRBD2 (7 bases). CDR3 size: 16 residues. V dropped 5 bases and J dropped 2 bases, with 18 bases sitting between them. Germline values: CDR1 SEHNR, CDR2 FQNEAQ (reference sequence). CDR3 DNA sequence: TGTGCCAGCAGCCCGTCGGAAGGGGGGGGGCAAGAGACCCAGTACTTC. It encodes CASSPSEGGGQETQYF.

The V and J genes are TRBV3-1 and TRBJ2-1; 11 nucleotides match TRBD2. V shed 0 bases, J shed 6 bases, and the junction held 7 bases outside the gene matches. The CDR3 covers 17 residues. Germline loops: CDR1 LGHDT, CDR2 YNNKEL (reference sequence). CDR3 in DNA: TGTGCCAGCAGCCAAGATGCGGGGGGACTAGCGGTCAATGAGCAGTTCTTC. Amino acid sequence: CASSQDAGGLAVNEQFF.

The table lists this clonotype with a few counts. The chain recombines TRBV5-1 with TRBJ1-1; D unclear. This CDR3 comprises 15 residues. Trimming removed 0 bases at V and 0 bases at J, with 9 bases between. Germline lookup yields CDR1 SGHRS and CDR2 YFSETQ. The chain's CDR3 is CASSLVASLNTEAFF. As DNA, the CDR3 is TGCGCCAGCAGCTTGGTAGCCAGCCTGAACACTGAAGCTTTCTTT.

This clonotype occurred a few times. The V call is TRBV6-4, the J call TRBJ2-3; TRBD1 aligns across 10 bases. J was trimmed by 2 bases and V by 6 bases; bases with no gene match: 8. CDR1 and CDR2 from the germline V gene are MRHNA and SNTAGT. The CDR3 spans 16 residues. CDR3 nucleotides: TGTGCCAGCAGCTCCGGGACAGGGGAAGCCACAGATACGCAGTATTTT. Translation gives CASSSGTGEATDTQYF.

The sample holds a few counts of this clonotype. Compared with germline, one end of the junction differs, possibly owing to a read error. DNA of the CDR3: TGTGCCAGCTCACCATCCCGGGACAGGGGAACCCTTTTT. Translated, it gives CASSPSRDRGTLF. The chain has TRBV18 and TRBJ2-2, with 10 bases fitting TRBD1. CDR1 KGHSH and CDR2 LQKENI come from the germline V gene. The CDR3 runs 13 residues. Complete variable domain (other parts from reference TRBV18 and TRBJ2-2): NAGVMQNPRHLVRRRGQEARLRCSPMKGHSHVYWYRQLPEEGLKFMVYLQKENIIDESGMPKERFSAEFPKEGPSILRIQQVVRGDSAAYFCASSPSRDRGTLFGEGSRLTVL.

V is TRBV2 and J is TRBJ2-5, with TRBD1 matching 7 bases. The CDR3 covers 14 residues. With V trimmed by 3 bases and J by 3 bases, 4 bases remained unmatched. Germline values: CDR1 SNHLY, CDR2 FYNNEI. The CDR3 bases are TGTGCCAGCAGTGATAGGACAGGAGAAGAGACCCAGTACTTC. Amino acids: CASSDRTGEETQYF.

Here the CDR3 reads CASSLFRSENTEAFF. In DNA form, the CDR3 reads TGTGCCAGCAGTTTATTCAGGAGTGAGAACACTGAAGCTTTCTTT. This chain uses TRBV27 with TRBJ1-1; D is undetermined. In germline, CDR1 is MNHEY, CDR2 SMNVEV (reference sequence). Trimming took off 1 base at V and 1 base at J, with 10 bases between the two ends. The CDR3 contains 15 residues.

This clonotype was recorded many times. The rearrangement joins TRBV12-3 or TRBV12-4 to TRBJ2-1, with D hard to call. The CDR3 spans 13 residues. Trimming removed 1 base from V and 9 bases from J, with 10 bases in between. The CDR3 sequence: CASSLDSRLEQFF. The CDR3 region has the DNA TGTGCCAGCAGTTTAGATTCCCGGCTTGAGCAGTTCTTC.

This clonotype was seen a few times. Here the CDR3 reads CASSLHSGHQETQYF. The CDR3 region has the DNA TGTGCCAGCAGCTTGCACTCGGGACACCAAGAGACCCAGTACTTC. The chain uses TRBV7-2 and TRBJ2-5, with D tentatively TRBD1 or TRBD2 (5 bases each). This CDR3 has 15 amino acids. V was trimmed by 3 bases and J by 0 bases, leaving 11 bases between them. Germline V gene lookup returns CDR1 SGHTA and CDR2 FQGNSA.

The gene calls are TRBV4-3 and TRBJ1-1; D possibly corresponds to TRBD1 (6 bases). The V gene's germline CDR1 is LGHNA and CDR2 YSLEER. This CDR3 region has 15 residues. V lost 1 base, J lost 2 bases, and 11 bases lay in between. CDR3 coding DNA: TGCGCCAGCAGCCAAGCGAGGACAGCTAACACTGAAGCTTTCTTT. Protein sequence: CASSQARTANTEAFF.

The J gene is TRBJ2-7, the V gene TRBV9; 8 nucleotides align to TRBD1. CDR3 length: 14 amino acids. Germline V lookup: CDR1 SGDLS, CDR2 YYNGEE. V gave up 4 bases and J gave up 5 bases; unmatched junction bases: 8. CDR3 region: CASSPGGSYHEQYF. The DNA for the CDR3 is TGTGCCAGCAGCCCAGGGGGCTCGTACCACGAGCAGTACTTC. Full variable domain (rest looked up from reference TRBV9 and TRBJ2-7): DSGVTQTPKHLITATGQRVTLRCSPRSGDLSVYWYQQSLDQGLQFLIQYYNGEERAKGNILERFSAQQFPDLHSELNLSSLELGDSALYFCASSPGGSYHEQYFGPGTRLTVT.

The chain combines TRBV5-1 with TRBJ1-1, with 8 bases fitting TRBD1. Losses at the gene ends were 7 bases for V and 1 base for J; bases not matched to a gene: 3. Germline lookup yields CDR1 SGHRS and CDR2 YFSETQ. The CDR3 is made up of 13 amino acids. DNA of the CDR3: TGCGCCAGCCTGGGACAGGAGAACACTGAAGCTTTCTTT. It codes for CASLGQENTEAFF.

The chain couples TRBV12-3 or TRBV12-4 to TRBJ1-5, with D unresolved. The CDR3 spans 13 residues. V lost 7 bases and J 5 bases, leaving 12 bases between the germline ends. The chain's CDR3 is CASTTDLYQPQHF. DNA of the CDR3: TGTGCCAGCACGACGGACCTATATCAGCCCCAGCATTTT.

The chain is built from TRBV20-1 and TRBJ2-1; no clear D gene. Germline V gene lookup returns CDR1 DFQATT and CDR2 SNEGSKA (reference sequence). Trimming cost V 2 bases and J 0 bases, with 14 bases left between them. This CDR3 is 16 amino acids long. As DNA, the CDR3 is TGCAGTGCTAGAAGGTCTGCCGCTAGCTCCTACAATGAGCAGTTCTTC. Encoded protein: CSARRSAASSYNEQFF.

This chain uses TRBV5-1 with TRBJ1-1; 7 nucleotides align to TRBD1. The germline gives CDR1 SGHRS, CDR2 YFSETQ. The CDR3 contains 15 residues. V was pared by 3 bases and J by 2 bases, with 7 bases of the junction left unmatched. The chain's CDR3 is CASSSLGTVNTEAFF. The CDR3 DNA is TGCGCCAGCAGCTCCCTGGGGACAGTTAACACTGAAGCTTTCTTT.